The clone carrying this T cell receptor (beta chain) was counted only a few times. Its antigen remains unknown. TCR beta VDJ combinations and CDR3 sequences were profiled from genomic DNA. TCRdb itself ran the reads through MiXCR, one entry per CDR3 protein. Of about 160,000 distinct CDR3 sequences listed, approximately 40% are singletons. These data belong to a study of CD8+CD57+ T cells in acquired aplastic anemia. As for the study in general: The sorted CD4+ and CD8+ cells yielded an average approximately 3.2 ug of DNA. Findings of the study overall: Levels of CD8+ Simpson's diversity were not significantly distinct in patients versus controls. Patients and controls shared just under 30 CD8+ CDR3 sequences, highly expressed in patients.

Sequenced input: sorted CD4+, CD8+, or CD8+CD57+ T cells (not recorded which) from PBMCs. The TCR comes from a human donor in good health.

The CDR3 here is CASSPNRQSYYGYTF. In nucleotides, the CDR3 is TGTGCCAGCTCACCCAATCGGCAGTCCTACTATGGCTACACCTTC. V and J are TRBV18 and TRBJ1-2; D gene uncertain. The germline V gene has CDR1 KGHSH and CDR2 LQKENI. The CDR3 runs 15 residues. V was trimmed by 3 bases and J by 3 bases, leaving 14 bases between them.